The sequence of this TCR beta chain was determined in a study of T cells after yellow fever vaccination. Study observations and caveats: At around 96% for CD4 and roughly 87% for CD8, most primary-vaccination clones showed up again after the booster.

The CDR3 is 14 amino acids. Germline loops: CDR1 DFQATT, CDR2 SNEGSKA (reference sequence). Unmatched junction bases numbered 5, after V lost 6 bases and J lost 8 bases. Template switching by 5'RACE produced TCR cDNA, adding a universal primer site and UMIs. Each CDR3 protein gets one entry after TCRdb re-called the 5' RACE reads with MiXCR. Among approximately 260,000 distinct CDR3 sequences listed, approximately 12% were seen once. This clonotype was recorded a few times. Antigen specificity is unknown. This sequence joins TRBV20-1 and TRBJ2-3; 16 positions agree with TRBD2. The source was CD4+ T cells sorted from PBMCs, collected 45 days after the yellow fever booster vaccination. This receptor was taken from a man between 25 and 39 years old who received the YFV17D yellow fever vaccine. The CDR3, as DNA: TGCAGTGCCGGGACTAGCGGGAGGGCCGTTACGCAGTATTTT. It encodes CSAGTSGRAVTQYF.